These T cell receptor beta chains were read from a single sample in a study of T cell responses to AZD1222 COVID-19 vaccine. Only in-frame clones appear in the TCRdb table, and some are missing; sequencing was by immunoSEQ multiplex PCR. The repertoire holds 150,000 to 200,000 clones, with roughly 87% as singletons. The sample in question was peripheral blood, obtained on day 0 of AZD1222 vaccination. Receptors were obtained from an adult in good health. CDR3s include the opening cysteine and the closing phenylalanine or tryptophan. The D gene is left open where the match is weak. A clone size is listed for some rows: how often the clone was seen (once, few, many), or a class if it is expanded.

clone_size: .; j_call: TRBJ2-2; d_call: TRBD2; v_call: TRBV11-3; cdr3_aa: CASSHSGSTGELFF; cdr3_nt: TGTGCCAGCAGCCATAGCGGGAGCACCGGGGAGCTGTTTTTT
clone_size: .; j_call: TRBJ2-5; d_call: .; v_call: TRBV6-5; cdr3_aa: CASSPGWGYQETQYF; cdr3_nt: TGTGCCAGCAGCCCAGGGTGGGGGTACCAAGAGACCCAGTACTTC
clone_size: .; j_call: TRBJ2-1; d_call: .; v_call: TRBV11-2; cdr3_aa: CASSLRGDGPSYGNEQFF; cdr3_nt: TGTGCCAGCAGCTTAAGAGGGGACGGGCCTTCGTATGGCAATGAGCAGTTCTTC
clone_size: .; j_call: TRBJ1-1; d_call: .; v_call: TRBV18; cdr3_aa: CASLLRGTAEAFF; cdr3_nt: TGTGCCAGCCTCCTAAGGGGGACGGCTGAAGCTTTCTTT
clone_size: .; j_call: TRBJ2-2; d_call: TRBD1; v_call: TRBV7-7; cdr3_aa: CASSQTGLNTGELFF; cdr3_nt: TGTGCCAGCAGCCAGACAGGGCTGAACACCGGGGAGCTGTTTTTT
clone_size: .; j_call: TRBJ2-1; d_call: TRBD2; v_call: TRBV19; cdr3_aa: CASSPLAGFSYNEQFF; cdr3_nt: TGTGCCAGTAGTCCTTTAGCGGGATTTTCCTACAATGAGCAGTTCTTC
clone_size: .; j_call: TRBJ2-7; d_call: .; v_call: TRBV21-1; cdr3_aa: CASQGRTSSYEQYF; cdr3_nt: TGTGCCAGCCAAGGGCGGACTAGCTCCTACGAGCAGTACTTC
clone_size: .; j_call: TRBJ1-2; d_call: .; v_call: TRBV18; cdr3_aa: CASSQGSDYGYTF; cdr3_nt: TGTGCCAGCTCACAAGGCTCGGACTATGGCTACACCTTC
clone_size: .; j_call: TRBJ2-1; d_call: .; v_call: TRBV5-1; cdr3_aa: CASSPPGVHHEQFF; cdr3_nt: TGCGCCAGCAGCCCACCGGGAGTCCACCATGAGCAGTTCTTC
clone_size: .; j_call: TRBJ2-6; d_call: TRBD1; v_call: TRBV9; cdr3_aa: CASSVGQGVSPGANVLTF; cdr3_nt: TGTGCCAGCAGCGTCGGACAGGGGGTTTCGCCTGGGGCCAACGTCCTGACTTTC
clone_size: .; j_call: TRBJ1-5; d_call: .; v_call: TRBV27; cdr3_aa: CASSLWGGGNQPQHF; cdr3_nt: TGTGCCAGCAGTTTATGGGGCGGTGGGAATCAGCCCCAGCATTTT
clone_size: .; j_call: TRBJ2-7; d_call: .; v_call: TRBV28; cdr3_aa: CASSFPTAVSEQYF; cdr3_nt: TGTGCCAGCAGTTTCCCCACGGCGGTATCCGAGCAGTACTTC
clone_size: .; j_call: TRBJ2-7; d_call: .; v_call: TRBV2; cdr3_aa: CATEDGVGYEQYF; cdr3_nt: TGTGCCACCGAAGACGGGGTAGGCTACGAGCAGTACTTC
clone_size: once; j_call: TRBJ1-1; d_call: .; v_call: TRBV18; cdr3_aa: CASSPSLTGNTEAFF; cdr3_nt: TGTGCCAGCTCACCCAGCCTTACAGGGAACACTGAAGCTTTCTTT
clone_size: .; j_call: TRBJ1-3; d_call: .; v_call: TRBV15; cdr3_aa: CATSRDQAVGTIYF; cdr3_nt: TGTGCCACCAGCAGAGATCAGGCGGTCGGCACCATATATTTT
clone_size: once; j_call: TRBJ1-2; d_call: TRBD1; v_call: TRBV6-5; cdr3_aa: CASSYDVGQIYGYTF; cdr3_nt: TGTGCCAGCAGTTACGATGTGGGACAGATCTATGGCTACACCTTC
clone_size: .; j_call: TRBJ1-5; d_call: .; v_call: TRBV19; cdr3_aa: CASRTNDRTTFSNQPQHF; cdr3_nt: TGTGCCAGTAGGACCAACGACAGGACTACCTTTAGCAATCAGCCCCAGCATTTT
clone_size: .; j_call: TRBJ2-2; d_call: .; v_call: TRBV10-3; cdr3_aa: CATRGLGHTGELFF; cdr3_nt: TGTGCCACCAGGGGATTGGGCCACACCGGGGAGCTGTTTTTT
clone_size: .; j_call: TRBJ1-1; d_call: .; v_call: TRBV5-4; cdr3_aa: CASTGLNTEAFF; cdr3_nt: TGTGCCAGCACCGGACTGAACACTGAAGCTTTCTTT
clone_size: .; j_call: TRBJ2-7; d_call: TRBD2; v_call: TRBV3-1/TRBV3-2; cdr3_aa: CASSQGSGTSGRAYEQYF; cdr3_nt: TGTGCCAGCAGCCAAGGTTCTGGGACTAGCGGGAGGGCCTACGAGCAGTACTTC
clone_size: .; j_call: TRBJ2-7; d_call: TRBD2; v_call: TRBV5-4; cdr3_aa: CASSFREGTSYEQYF; cdr3_nt: TGTGCCAGCAGCTTCAGGGAGGGAACCTCCTACGAGCAGTACTTC
clone_size: .; j_call: TRBJ2-7; d_call: TRBD2; v_call: TRBV7-2; cdr3_aa: CASSPGTSGIREQYF; cdr3_nt: TGTGCCAGCAGCCCAGGGACTAGCGGGATTCGAGAGCAGTACTTC
clone_size: .; j_call: TRBJ2-7; d_call: TRBD1; v_call: TRBV5-4; cdr3_aa: CASSLGQGAREQYF; cdr3_nt: TGTGCCAGCAGCTTGGGACAGGGGGCGAGGGAGCAGTACTTC
clone_size: .; j_call: TRBJ2-7; d_call: TRBD1; v_call: TRBV5-4; cdr3_aa: CASSLVGDRSYEQYF; cdr3_nt: TGTGCCAGCAGCTTGGTAGGGGACAGGTCCTACGAGCAGTACTTC
clone_size: .; j_call: TRBJ1-1; d_call: .; v_call: TRBV6-5; cdr3_aa: CASSYARSTEAFF; cdr3_nt: TGTGCCAGCAGTTACGCCCGGAGCACTGAAGCTTTCTTT
clone_size: .; j_call: TRBJ2-7; d_call: TRBD2; v_call: TRBV9; cdr3_aa: CASSVLPSGNYEQYF; cdr3_nt: TGTGCCAGCAGCGTACTCCCTAGCGGGAACTACGAGCAGTACTTC
clone_size: .; j_call: TRBJ2-1; d_call: TRBD2; v_call: TRBV7-8; cdr3_aa: CASSHRPGTISNEQFF; cdr3_nt: TGTGCCAGCAGCCACCGGCCTGGGACTATCTCCAATGAGCAGTTCTTC
clone_size: once; j_call: TRBJ2-1; d_call: TRBD2; v_call: TRBV4-1; cdr3_aa: CASSQVPAGFYNEQFF; cdr3_nt: TGCGCCAGCAGCCAAGTTCCAGCGGGGTTCTACAATGAGCAGTTCTTC
clone_size: .; j_call: TRBJ2-7; d_call: .; v_call: TRBV27; cdr3_aa: CASLPSGGTYEQYF; cdr3_nt: TGTGCCAGCCTTCCTTCAGGTGGGACTTACGAGCAGTACTTC
clone_size: .; j_call: TRBJ2-1; d_call: .; v_call: TRBV29-1; cdr3_aa: CSVTPGTHEQFF; cdr3_nt: TGCAGCGTGACCCCAGGGACCCATGAGCAGTTCTTC
clone_size: once; j_call: TRBJ2-7; d_call: .; v_call: TRBV5-1; cdr3_aa: CASSLSHEQYF; cdr3_nt: TGCGCCAGCAGCTTGTCCCACGAGCAGTACTTC
clone_size: once; j_call: TRBJ1-1; d_call: .; v_call: TRBV7-5; cdr3_aa: CVRSLRQAAMNTEAFF; cdr3_nt: TGTGTCAGAAGCCTCAGACAGGCGGCGATGAACACTGAAGCTTTCTTT
clone_size: .; j_call: TRBJ2-1; d_call: TRBD1; v_call: TRBV6-7; cdr3_aa: CASSSSRTGPERFF; cdr3_nt: TGTGCCAGCAGTTCCTCGCGGACAGGGCCGGAGCGGTTCTTC
clone_size: .; j_call: TRBJ1-2; d_call: .; v_call: TRBV28; cdr3_aa: CASSVRGGYTF; cdr3_nt: TGTGCCAGCAGTGTTCGGGGAGGCTACACCTTC
clone_size: .; j_call: TRBJ2-1; d_call: TRBD1; v_call: TRBV9; cdr3_aa: CASTGTGVNEQFF; cdr3_nt: TGTGCCAGCACAGGGACAGGGGTTAATGAGCAGTTCTTC